The 18 T cell receptor beta chains below come from one sample, sequenced in a study of T cell repertoires in cytomegalovirus infection. TCRdb redid the calling of the reads with MiXCR, one entry per CDR3 protein. The profile covers more than 85,000 distinct CDR3 sequences, with approximately 15% appearing a single time and 8% taken by the ten largest. The specimen was PBMCs. These receptor sequences come from a human donor in good health (CMV status not recorded). Some clones in this sample may be carry-over from other donors' samples.

This clonotype was picked up a small number of times. The chain joins TRBV5-4 to TRBJ1-2; 12 bases match TRBD1. V lost 3 bases to trimming and J lost 7 bases; unmatched junction nucleotides: 7. The CDR3 totals 15 residues. Germline V gene lookup returns CDR1 SGHNT and CDR2 YYREEE (reference sequence). The DNA for the CDR3 is TGTGCCAGCAGCTCGCCGGGACAGGGGGCGCGTGGCTACACCTTC. The encoded protein is CASSSPGQGARGYTF. Looking up the rest from reference TRBV5-4 and TRBJ1-2 gives the full variable domain: ETGVTQSPTHLIKTRGQQVTLRCSSQSGHNTVSWYQQALGQGPQFIFQYYREEENGRGNFPPRFSGLQFPNYSSELNVNALELDDSALYLCASSSPGQGARGYTFGSGTRLTVV.

The chain uses TRBV20-1 and TRBJ2-7, with no clear D. Germline V gene lookup returns CDR1 DFQATT and CDR2 SNEGSKA (reference sequence). Trimming stripped 6 bases from V and 3 bases from J, with 18 bases between. CDR3 length: 14 amino acids. This CDR3 is CSAPKVAENYEQYF. For the CDR3, the DNA is TGCAGTGCCCCTAAGGTGGCAGAGAACTACGAGCAGTACTTC.

About this clonotype itself: A single base separates this from a much larger clone, so it may be a read error. The J gene is TRBJ2-4, the V gene TRBV25-1, with D perhaps being TRBD1 or TRBD2 (5 bases each). Germline V gene data show CDR1 as MGHDK and CDR2 as SYGVNS. V lost 9 bases and J 0 bases, leaving 9 bases between the germline ends. The CDR3 length is 13 residues. CDR3 sequence: CASSGTAKNIQYF. As DNA, the CDR3 is TGTGCCAGTTCCGGGACAGCCAAAAACATTCAGTACTTC.

This clonotype occurred many times. V usage is TRBV3-1 and J usage is TRBJ1-1, with TRBD1 identical over 11 bases. V dropped 3 bases and J dropped 4; count of bases not matched to a gene: 10. The germline CDR1 and CDR2 sequences are LGHDT and YNNKEL (reference sequence). The CDR3 is 17 residues long. CDR3 nucleotides: TGTGCCAGCAGCCATTCGGACAGGGGGCGAGAAGGCACTGAAGCTTTCTTT. Translated: CASSHSDRGREGTEAFF.

The rearrangement uses TRBV20-1 and TRBJ2-7; D not resolved. This CDR3 has 12 amino acids. Trimming took 3 bases from V and 2 from J, leaving 8 bases between them. CDR1 DFQATT and CDR2 SNEGSKA come from the germline V gene (reference sequence). CDR3 in DNA: TGCAGTGCTAGTTCCAGTACCTACGAGCAGTACTTC. Residues: CSASSSTYEQYF.

This clonotype was detected ten times or more. The chain links TRBV7-2 to TRBJ2-3; 7 nucleotides match TRBD1. The ends lost 4 bases at V and 1 base at J; junction bases unmatched: 5. Germline CDR1 SGHTA, CDR2 FQGNSA. The CDR3 sequence is 15 residues long. CDR3 DNA sequence: TGTGCCAGCAGCTCGACAGGGATTCGCACAGATACGCAGTATTTT. Encoded protein: CASSSTGIRTDTQYF.

V usage is TRBV7-3 and J usage is TRBJ1-1, with 8 bases matching TRBD1. This CDR3 comprises 14 residues. Germline V gene sequence: CDR1 SGHTA, CDR2 FQGTGA. Losses at the gene ends were 5 bases for V and 4 bases for J; bases not matched to a gene: 6. The CDR3 nucleotides read TGTGCCAGCAGCAGGGGTACAGGGGGCACTGAAGCTTTCTTT. Amino acids: CASSRGTGGTEAFF.

Concerning this clonotype itself: The junction does not match germline at one end; this may be a read error. V is TRBV29-1 and J is TRBJ1-1; a possible D gene is TRBD1 (5 bases). This CDR3 contains 14 residues. The germline gives CDR1 SQVTM, CDR2 ANQGSEA. CDR3 in DNA: TGCAGCGTTCGTCCCGGGCCAGGGAACACTGAAGCTGTCTTT. It yields the protein CSVRPGPGNTEAVF.

Worth noting for this clonotype: Sequence at one end of the junction differs from germline and may be a read error. CDR3 protein: CDSSPLGGAVGEKLFF. The CDR3 DNA is TGTGACAGCAGCCCCCTAGGGGGCGCGGTTGGCGAAAAACTGTTTTTT. The gene calls are TRBV7-2 and TRBJ1-4, with 7 nucleotides matching TRBD1. CDR1 is SGHTA and CDR2 is FQGNSA in the germline V gene. The CDR3 is made up of 16 amino acids.

This clonotype has a handful of counts. The chain joins TRBV6-2 or TRBV6-3 to TRBJ1-5; D uncertain. The V gene's germline CDR1 is MNHEY and CDR2 SVGEGT. Trimming cost V 4 bases and J 10 bases, with 14 bases left between them. The CDR3 consists of 13 residues. The CDR3: CASSWPGAQPQHF. In DNA, the CDR3 is TGTGCCAGCAGTTGGCCCGGAGCACAACCCCAGCATTTT.

The V call is TRBV29-1, the J call TRBJ2-6; 9 nucleotides match TRBD1. Per germline, CDR1 SQVTM and CDR2 ANQGSEA. The CDR3 spans 16 residues. The trim removed 1 base at V and 2 bases at J, leaving 3 bases unmatched. The DNA of the CDR3 is TGCAGCGTTGAAGGGGACAGGGCAGCTGGGGCCAACGTCCTGACTTTC. The encoded protein is CSVEGDRAAGANVLTF.

Details on this clonotype: Just one base apart from a much larger clone, this may be a read error. The V call is TRBV28, the J call TRBJ1-5, with no clear D. The CDR3 contains 14 residues. Per the germline V gene, CDR1 is MDHEN and CDR2 is SYDVKM. The CDR3 is CASSFSTINQPLHF. In nucleotides, the CDR3 is TGTGCCAGCAGTTTCTCCACTATCAATCAGCCCCTGCATTTT. The full variable domain, with the rest looked up from reference TRBV28 and TRBJ1-5, is DVKVTQSSRYLVKRTGEKVFLECVQDMDHENMFWYRQDPGLGLRLIYFSYDVKMKEKGDIPEGYSVSREKKERFSLILESASTNQTSMYLCASSFSTINQPLHFGDGTRLSIL.

This chain's CDR3 is CASSLGTGNLYSIYGYTF. Here the CDR3 DNA reads TGTGCCAGCAGCCTCGGGACAGGAAACCTTTACTCGATCTATGGCTACACCTTC. The V and J genes are TRBV5-4 and TRBJ1-2; 8 bases agree with TRBD1. The CDR3 is made up of 18 amino acids. The V and J ends lost 4 bases and 4 bases, in that order; junction bases with no gene match: 18. In germline, CDR1 is SGHNT, CDR2 YYREEE (reference sequence).

This clonotype was counted a few times. The CDR3 DNA is TGCAGTGCTAAGGGCACCCGGTACCAAGAGACCCAGTACTTC. This translates into CSAKGTRYQETQYF. The chain is built from TRBV20-1 and TRBJ2-5; D is unclear. The germline V gene has CDR1 DFQATT and CDR2 SNEGSKA (reference sequence). Trimming cost V 4 bases and J 0 bases, with 12 bases left between them. The CDR3 spans 14 residues.

This clonotype has a count of ten or more. This chain uses TRBV7-2 with TRBJ1-6, with D tentatively TRBD1 (6 bases). CDR1 and CDR2 from the germline V gene are SGHTA and FQGNSA. The CDR3 loop spans 15 amino acids. V lost 5 bases and J 7 bases, leaving 15 bases between the germline ends. In nucleotides, the CDR3 is TGTGCCAGCAGCCCGGGGGGCCAGGGGAATTCACCCCTCCACTTT. This encodes CASSPGGQGNSPLHF.

The chain uses TRBV7-6 and TRBJ2-5; TRBD1 might be the D (6 bases). Germline lookup yields CDR1 SGHVS and CDR2 FNYEAQ. V lost 10 bases and J lost 6, with 15 bases in between. CDR3 size: 12 residues. The CDR3 reads CATSGDRKTQYF. CDR3 bases: TGTGCCACCTCAGGGGATCGAAAGACCCAGTACTTC.

This chain links TRBV5-5 with TRBJ1-6; 9 bases map to TRBD1. From germline, CDR1 is SGHKS and CDR2 YYEKEE (reference sequence). V trimming: 3 bases; J trimming: 9 bases; junction bases outside the gene matches: 10. This CDR3 comprises 16 residues. CDR3: CASSWTGALSSSPLHF. In DNA, the CDR3 is TGTGCCAGCAGCTGGACAGGGGCACTTTCTAGTTCACCCCTCCACTTT.

This clonotype was picked up a small number of times. V and J are TRBV7-3 and TRBJ2-2; 12 nucleotides agree with TRBD2. Germline CDR1 is SGHTA and CDR2 is FQGTGA. V lost 0 bases and J lost 4; bases outside the gene matches: 6. CDR3 length equals 18 residues. The CDR3 region has the DNA TGTGCCAGCAGCTTAACGTCACTAGCGGGGGGTTTCACCGGGGAGCTGTTTTTT. It translates to CASSLTSLAGGFTGELFF.